The present entry profiles one T cell receptor (beta chain) with its context. This clone was picked up a small number of times. Its antigen remains undetermined. The record has no base qualities; no much larger clone is one base away. Trimming accounts for 6 bases at V and 0 bases at J, while the number of junction bases matched to no gene is 0. The CDR3 spans 13 residues, from the cysteine through the phenylalanine. Only the CDR3 part of the read is kept: 39 bases, read in frame from the first base. Based on the germline V gene, the CDR1 and CDR2 sequences are SGDLS and YYNGEE. The trial excluded patients who had a history of autoimmune disease or were on systemic immunosuppression. In every dose cohort, peripheral blood was drawn for TCR sequencing at baseline, cycle 4 day 1, and cycle 7 day 1. The samples were drawn from a first-in-human, open-label, multicenter phase I dose-escalation trial of ivuxolimab. Adults with locally advanced or metastatic melanoma, renal cell, hepatocellular, or head and neck squamous cell carcinoma were enrolled in the trial. Before TCR sequencing, CD4+ T cells and CD8+ T cells from peripheral blood were sorted into separate populations.

This sample is part of a study of OX40 agonist ivuxolimab in advanced cancers. Regarding the complete study: Ivuxolimab, which targeted the costimulatory receptor OX40 (CD134), was an agonistic, fully human IgG2 monoclonal antibody. Intravenous ivuxolimab was administered to patients every 2 weeks at six dose levels: 0.01, 0.1, 0.3, 1.5, 3 and 10 mg/kg. Among the approximately 54 dose-escalation patients, about 20 had hepatocellular carcinoma, roughly 15 melanoma, 9 renal cell carcinoma and 9 head and neck cancer. In the dose-escalation cohort, 70% to 90% of patients were male, and the mean age was around 65 years with a range of about 20 to 90. Patients were allowed to have had prior anti-PD-1, anti-PD-L1 or anti-CTLA-4 therapy, and 40% of the dose-escalation patients had previously received checkpoint inhibitors. Partial responses were achieved by three dose-escalation patients, of whom one had hepatocellular carcinoma and two had cutaneous melanoma. The point of sequencing TCRbeta in the periphery was to test whether ivuxolimab changed TCR sequence diversity and drove clonal T-cell expansion. The paper covers the monotherapy dose-escalation part of the phase I ivuxolimab trial, which included N = 52 patients. Here is what the overall study found, with its caveats: The antigen specificity of the peripheral T cells that underwent clonal expansion was not determined. In the 0.1-3.0 mg/kg groups, partial responders were among the patients with the lowest normalized peripheral clonal expansion, particularly in CD8+ T cells. Low levels of normalized T-cell clonal expansion were also shown by some nonresponding patients. After ivuxolimab, more expanded clones were found on average in CD8+ T cells than in CD4+ T cells. At doses from 0.1 to 3.0 mg/kg, clonal expansion was seen in both CD4+ and CD8+ blood T cells between baseline and week 6.

To sequence the TCRbeta CDR3 region, genomic DNA was isolated from the sorted cells. TCRbeta CDR3 regions were sequenced using the immunoSEQ Assay. Sourced from immuneACCESS, this table was stored by TCRdb with only in-frame sequences that have V and J called. A share of the clones is absent; for the studies checked, an unresolved V gene accounts for under half, and the remainder has no known explanation. Here the sample has tens of thousands of clones; 80% to 90% occur a single time. 0.32% of the sample is taken by the ten largest. This specimen consisted of CD4+ or CD8+ T cells sorted from blood, obtained in a trial of the OX40 agonist ivuxolimab. This chain joins TRBV9 to TRBJ2-1, and 7 junctional nucleotides match TRBD1. The receptor comes from an adult with an advanced solid tumor such as melanoma, head and neck, liver or kidney cancer. The CDR3 here reads CASNRGSYNEQFF. The DNA sequence is TGTGCCAGCAACAGGGGCTCCTACAATGAGCAGTTCTTC.